This TCR beta chain was identified during a study of OX40 agonist ivuxolimab in advanced cancers. Method: immunoSEQ multiplex PCR; TCRdb's copy keeps in-frame clones and lacks some. The data show tens of thousands of clones, 70% to 90% seen once. V gave up 7 bases and J gave up 4 bases, with 19 bases separating them. Germline CDR1 and CDR2: LGHNA and YSLEER. The CDR3 sequence is 15 residues long. Broader study findings: Researchers report that CD8+ T cells had, on average, more expanded clones than CD4+.

A note on this clone: The antigen remains undetermined.

Individuals having autoimmune disease history or systemic immunosuppression were not enrolled. This receptor was obtained from an adult with an advanced solid tumor such as melanoma, head and neck, liver or kidney cancer. The material sequenced was CD4+ or CD8+ T cells sorted from blood, taken in a trial of the OX40 agonist ivuxolimab. The chain couples TRBV4-3 to TRBJ1-2; perhaps TRBD1 as D (5 bases). This CDR3 is CASTPARGAVYGYTF. The CDR3 nucleotides read TGCGCCAGCACCCCGGCAAGGGGCGCCGTCTATGGCTACACCTTC.